Presented here are 25 T cell receptor beta chains from one specimen sequenced in a study of T cell changes during pregnancy in multiple sclerosis (dated by TCRdb to about 2019). Library construction relied on the immunoSEQ multiplex PCR assay. As stored in TCRdb, this immuneACCESS dataset retains in-frame rearrangements with V and J assigned. A fraction of the clones does not appear; measured against another copy, unresolved V genes explain less than half of the discrepancy, and the remainder lacks a known reason. The sample table holds some 74,000 clones, of which almost 95% were seen once. The top ten hold approximately 2.1% of the sample. The sample consisted of peripheral blood, taken before pregnancy. The origin of the receptors is a female donor with multiple sclerosis, enrolled in a pregnancy study.

The chain joins TRBV6-6 to TRBJ1-2; no clear D gene. There are 14 residues in the CDR3. Germline V CDR1 and CDR2: MNHNY, SVGAGI (reference sequence). V shed 6 bases and J shed 7 bases, with 18 bases lying between them. DNA of the CDR3: TGTGCCAGCAGACCCTACACAGATCAAGGTGGCTACACCTTC. Translating gives CASRPYTDQGGYTF.

The chain combines TRBV28 with TRBJ2-7; no clear D gene. The CDR3 loop spans 12 amino acids. The germline V gene has CDR1 MDHEN and CDR2 SYDVKM. Deletions cut 1 base from V and 2 bases from J, with 3 bases between. CDR3 amino acids: CASSLSAYEQYF. CDR3 coding DNA: TGTGCCAGCAGTTTATCCGCCTACGAGCAGTACTTC. The full variable domain, in which reference TRBV28 and TRBJ2-7 provide the parts outside the CDR3, is DVKVTQSSRYLVKRTGEKVFLECVQDMDHENMFWYRQDPGLGLRLIYFSYDVKMKEKGDIPEGYSVSREKKERFSLILESASTNQTSMYLCASSLSAYEQYFGPGTRLTVT.

Here the CDR3 reads CASGLVLDSIYNEQFF. Here the CDR3 DNA reads TGTGCTAGTGGTTTGGTATTAGACTCGATTTACAATGAGCAGTTCTTC. This chain connects TRBV12-5 to TRBJ2-1, with D uncertain. Germline V gene data show CDR1 as LGHNT and CDR2 as FRNRAP. This CDR3 region has 16 residues. V was trimmed by 0 bases and J by 4 bases, leaving 13 bases between them. Based on the CDR3 plus reference TRBV12-5 and TRBJ2-1, the full variable domain is DARVTQTPRHKVTEMGQEVTMRCQPILGHNTVFWYRQTMMQGLELLAYFRNRAPLDDSGMPKDRFSAEMPDATLATLKIQPSEPRDSAVYFCASGLVLDSIYNEQFFGPGTRLTVL.

V gene TRBV19 combines with J gene TRBJ2-7, with 7 bases fitting TRBD2. This CDR3 contains 15 residues. The V gene's germline CDR1 is LNHDA and CDR2 SQIVND (reference sequence). V lost 3 bases and J lost 1; bases outside the gene matches: 6. The CDR3 sequence: CASSISGRGSYEQYF. CDR3 coding DNA: TGTGCCAGTAGTATCAGTGGGAGGGGATCCTACGAGCAGTACTTC.

The chain has TRBV7-6 and TRBJ2-5, with 8 bases fitting TRBD1. The V and J ends lost 5 bases and 5 bases, in that order; junction bases with no gene match: 7. Germline CDR1 reads SGHVS; CDR2 reads FNYEAQ. The CDR3 totals 14 residues. CDR3 protein: CASSPDRGGETQYF. The CDR3 DNA follows: TGTGCCAGCAGCCCTGACAGGGGCGGGGAGACCCAGTACTTC.

The V gene is TRBV10-3, the J gene TRBJ2-7; D is possibly TRBD2 (7 bases). Germline V gene sequence: CDR1 ENHRY, CDR2 SYGVKD. Trimming took off 2 bases at V and 6 bases at J, with 8 bases between the two ends. There are 12 residues in the CDR3. CDR3 DNA sequence: TGTGCCATCAGTGAGGGGGGGGCCGAGCAGTACTTC. As protein: CAISEGGAEQYF.

The genes are TRBV27 and TRBJ2-1, with 8 positions matching TRBD2. With V trimmed by 6 bases and J by 2 bases, 6 bases remained unmatched. In germline, CDR1 is MNHEY, CDR2 SMNVEV (reference sequence). This CDR3 region has 15 residues. CDR3 sequence reads: CASRSGSGTYNEQFF. CDR3 bases: TGTGCCAGCAGATCCGGTAGCGGGACCTACAATGAGCAGTTCTTC.

The chain links TRBV19 to TRBJ1-2; 8 bases match TRBD1. CDR1 and CDR2 from the germline V gene are LNHDA and SQIVND (reference sequence). The CDR3 spans 14 residues. V dropped 4 bases and J dropped 6; count of bases not matched to a gene: 7. The CDR3 DNA reads TGTGCCAGTAGTACTAGGACAGGGAGTAATGGCTACACCTTC. This translates into CASSTRTGSNGYTF.

In this sample, this clone turned up a few times. This sequence joins TRBV11-1 and TRBJ2-7, with unresolved D. The CDR3 loop spans 13 amino acids. Germline V gene sequence: CDR1 SGHAT, CDR2 FQDESV (reference sequence). The V and J ends lost 8 bases and 3 bases respectively, with 14 bases between them. The CDR3 nucleotides read TGTGCCAGCTCTACTGCGGTAAGCTACGAGCAGTACTTC. It translates to CASSTAVSYEQYF.

J is TRBJ2-1 and V is TRBV27; D is perhaps TRBD1 (5 bases). Per germline, CDR1 MNHEY and CDR2 SMNVEV (reference sequence). Trimming cost V 5 bases and J 2 bases, with 13 bases left between them. This CDR3 is built from 15 residues. The CDR3 DNA reads as TGTGCCAGCAGTGCCAGGGTGGCCCCCTACAATGAGCAGTTCTTC. Residues: CASSARVAPYNEQFF.

The chain joins TRBV5-4 to TRBJ2-1; D might be TRBD2 (5 bases). CDR1 and CDR2 (germline): SGHNT, YYREEE (reference sequence). This CDR3 is 14 amino acids long. Trimming cost V 1 base and J 7 bases, with 12 bases left between them. The CDR3 nucleotides are TGTGCCAGCAGCTTGAGTCTAGCTAGGAATGAGCAGTTCTTC. Amino acid sequence: CASSLSLARNEQFF.

This sequence joins TRBV2 and TRBJ2-7, with D perhaps matching TRBD2 (6 bases). CDR1 is SNHLY and CDR2 is FYNNEI in the germline V gene. CDR3 length: 16 amino acids. Trimming shortened V by 6 bases and J by 2 bases, and 20 bases separated the two germline ends. CDR3: CASSHGDRDLTYEQYF. The DNA for the CDR3 is TGTGCCAGCAGCCATGGGGACCGGGACTTGACCTACGAGCAGTACTTC.

This sequence joins TRBV4-1 and TRBJ1-1; TRBD1 matches 10 bases. This CDR3 comprises 17 residues. Per germline, CDR1 MGHRA and CDR2 YSYEKL. Unmatched junction bases numbered 9, after V lost 0 bases and J lost 5 bases. CDR3 sequence (DNA): TGCGCCAGCAGCCAAGATATAGGACAGGGGGTCGGAACTGAAGCTTTCTTT. Encoded protein: CASSQDIGQGVGTEAFF.

The V call is TRBV6-5, the J call TRBJ2-2, with a possible D match to TRBD1 (6 bases). Germline CDR1 and CDR2: MNHEY and SVGAGI. The germline V and J ends were trimmed by 5 bases and 3 bases, with 7 bases remaining between them. The CDR3 runs 13 residues. The CDR3 protein is CASSTGYTGELFF. The CDR3 nucleotides read TGTGCCAGCAGTACAGGGTACACCGGGGAGCTGTTTTTT.

The rearrangement links TRBV10-3 to TRBJ1-3, with 9 bases aligning to TRBD1. The length of the CDR3 is 17 residues. Germline CDR1 ENHRY, CDR2 SYGVKD. V dropped 4 bases and J dropped 1; count of bases not matched to a gene: 8. The CDR3 region has the DNA TGTGCCATCAGTGTCCCGGACAGGGGAGAATCTGGAAACACCATATATTTT. Residues: CAISVPDRGESGNTIYF.

The chain is built from TRBV6-1 and TRBJ2-1; the D gene is possibly TRBD1 (6 bases). This CDR3 contains 14 residues. V dropped 4 bases and J dropped 3 bases, with 10 bases sitting between them. Germline lookup yields CDR1 MNHNS and CDR2 SASEGT. CDR3 nucleotides: TGTGCCAGCAGTGTAGGGGGATTCTACAATGAGCAGTTCTTC. Protein: CASSVGGFYNEQFF.

The V and J genes are TRBV9 and TRBJ2-7; a possible D gene is TRBD2 (5 bases). The CDR3 sequence is 16 residues long. Trimming took off 1 base at V and 2 bases at J, with 16 bases between the two ends. Germline CDR1 is SGDLS and CDR2 is YYNGEE. The CDR3 protein is CASSVTTGLIPYEQYF. The CDR3 DNA is TGTGCCAGCAGCGTAACTACTGGACTGATACCCTACGAGCAGTACTTC. The full variable domain, rest sourced from reference TRBV9 and TRBJ2-7, is DSGVTQTPKHLITATGQRVTLRCSPRSGDLSVYWYQQSLDQGLQFLIQYYNGEERAKGNILERFSAQQFPDLHSELNLSSLELGDSALYFCASSVTTGLIPYEQYFGPGTRLTVT.

The rearrangement links TRBV7-2 to TRBJ1-4, with a weak D call TRBD1 (6 bases). The V gene's germline CDR1 is SGHTA and CDR2 FQGNSA. The CDR3 spans 14 residues. V lost 1 base to trimming and J lost 8 bases, with 11 bases between them. DNA of the CDR3: TGTGCCAGCAGCTTAGGGGGGGGCGGGGAAAAACTGTTTTTT. It codes for CASSLGGGGEKLFF.

The rearrangement joins TRBV30 to TRBJ2-3; D perhaps matches TRBD2 (5 bases). In germline, CDR1 is GTSNPN, CDR2 SVGIG (reference sequence). The CDR3 covers 15 residues. With 0 bases removed from V and 2 bases from J, the gap between germline ends came to 12 bases. CDR3 loop: CAWSVRIDYTDTQYF. In DNA form, the CDR3 reads TGTGCCTGGAGTGTACGGATCGACTACACAGATACGCAGTATTTT.

Comment on this clone: Germline is not matched at one junction end, which may reflect a read error. The J gene is TRBJ1-2, the V gene TRBV6-1; D call uncertain. The CDR3 sequence is 12 residues long. Looked up from germline, CDR1 is MNHNS and CDR2 is SASEGT. CDR3 coding DNA: TGTGCCAGCAGGGAAGGTCGGTATGGCTACACCTTC. This sequence encodes CASREGRYGYTF.

V is TRBV19 and J is TRBJ2-1; 9 bases fit TRBD2. The CDR3 runs 15 residues. Germline lookup yields CDR1 LNHDA and CDR2 SQIVND (reference sequence). V lost 4 bases, J lost 2 bases, and 3 bases stayed unmatched. The CDR3 DNA is TGTGCCAGTAGTAGGCGGGAGGGCCCCTACAATGAGCAGTTCTTC. This encodes CASSRREGPYNEQFF.

The chain employs TRBV27 and TRBJ2-7; 11 bases fit TRBD2. The CDR3 loop spans 15 amino acids. Germline CDR1 MNHEY, CDR2 SMNVEV (reference sequence). After removal of 5 bases from V and 3 bases from J, the junction contained 6 bases not matched to a gene. CDR3 nucleotide sequence: TGTGCCAGCAGTCCCGGACTAGCGGGCTACTACGAGCAGTACTTC. This codes for CASSPGLAGYYEQYF.

This chain connects TRBV18 to TRBJ2-2; 9 positions agree with TRBD2. The V gene's germline CDR1 is KGHSH and CDR2 LQKENI. J lost 5 bases, V lost 3 bases, and 13 bases had no gene match. The CDR3 spans 18 residues. The CDR3 nucleotides read TGTGCCAGCTCACCTCCATTCTCCGGGACTAGCCTAACCGGGGAGCTGTTTTTT. Translating gives CASSPPFSGTSLTGELFF.

The chain links TRBV5-1 to TRBJ1-4; 10 nucleotides align to TRBD1. The trim removed 2 bases at V and 4 bases at J, leaving 2 bases unmatched. The germline CDR1 and CDR2 sequences are SGHRS and YFSETQ. The CDR3 is made up of 15 amino acids. The DNA for the CDR3 is TGCGCCAGCAGCTTCGGGGACAGGGGTAATGAAAAACTGTTTTTT. Translation: CASSFGDRGNEKLFF.

The J gene is TRBJ2-3, the V gene TRBV9; 8 nucleotides align to TRBD2. Germline CDR1 SGDLS, CDR2 YYNGEE. V was pared by 3 bases and J by 1 base, with 1 base of the junction left unmatched. CDR3 length: 14 residues. Written as DNA, the CDR3 is TGTGCCAGCAGCGCGGGAGGGGGCACAGATACGCAGTATTTT. Protein: CASSAGGGTDTQYF.